One T cell receptor (beta chain) is described in this entry. This entry is derived from a study of blood T cell repertoires in COVID-19. Study-level background: PBMCs, B-cell-depleted T cells, or T cells were the source of the cDNA or gDNA that made up the material.

Clinical history as reported by participants underpinned cohort assignment. Libraries were prepared by immunoSEQ multiplex PCR; TCRdb keeps only in-frame clonotypes and omits some of them. Seen here are under 200,000 clones, roughly 90% observed once, and the top ten hold approximately 8.2%. The specimen sequenced was PBMCs or T cells enriched from blood (not recorded which). The sequence was obtained from a woman in her late teens or twenties who had recovered from COVID-19.

As DNA, the CDR3 is TGTGCCAGCAGTTACCTTAGACAGGGAGAGACCCAGTACTTC. It is translated as CASSYLRQGETQYF. The rearrangement links TRBV6-5 to TRBJ2-5, with 7 bases aligning to TRBD1. Germline trimming cut 2 bases from V and 4 bases from J; bases unmatched to any gene: 4. This CDR3 has 14 amino acids. Germline CDR1 MNHEY, CDR2 SVGAGI.